The T cell receptor (beta chain) described here comes from a study of post-analysis software for immune sequencing data. Prepared libraries of TCR beta cDNA carried unique molecular identifiers. One entry per CDR3 protein, called by TCRdb with MiXCR from the PCR reads. The sample has roughly 400,000 distinct CDR3 sequences, over 30% seen once. V dropped 2 bases and J dropped 10; count of bases not matched to a gene: 8. This CDR3 contains 15 residues. CDR1 and CDR2 from the germline V gene are LNHNV and YYDKDF (reference sequence). Worth noting for this clonotype: Its cognate antigen is unknown.

Study-level results: Among five TRBV segments more frequent in patients than controls were TRBV5-6, TRBV5-1 and TRBV20-1.

This chain links TRBV15 with TRBJ1-6; 7 bases fit TRBD1. The specimen was blood. This sequence was found in a girl aged 2-10 years with multiple sclerosis. CDR3 sequence reads: CATSRHDRARSPLHF. CDR3 coding DNA: TGTGCCACCAGCAGACACGACAGGGCAAGATCACCCCTCCACTTT.